A single TCR beta chain is shown here with its context. Its matching antigen is unknown. Sequencing ends 3 residues short of the CDR3 end; the germline J gene provides the rest. The entry originates in a study of T cells in women clearing cervical HPV infection. This CDR3 is built from 15 residues. The germline V gene encodes CDR1 KGHSH and CDR2 LQKENI. Clones were sequenced by immunoSEQ multiplex PCR, and TCRdb holds only the in-frame ones, with some missing. This repertoire includes 15,000 to 20,000 clones. Study-level results: Cases and controls were distinguished at AUC roughly 0.86 by richness and V genes.

The sequence derives from a woman between 18 and 70 years old with a cervical HPV16 infection that either progressed to CIN3+ or cleared (not recorded which). The material sequenced was blood buffy coat. V and J are TRBV18 and TRBJ1-4, with 8 bases fitting TRBD1. CDR3: CASSPPDRVGSPLFF. CDR3 DNA (partial): TGTGCCAGCTCACCACCGGACAGGGTCGGATCACCA. Based on the CDR3 plus reference TRBV18 and TRBJ1-4, the full variable domain is NAGVMQNPRHLVRRRGQEARLRCSPMKGHSHVYWYRQLPEEGLKFMVYLQKENIIDESGMPKERFSAEFPKEGPSILRIQQVVRGDSAAYFCASSPPDRVGSPLFFGSGTQLSVL.